This TCR beta chain appears in the sequencing data of a study of identical twins. TCRdb called the 5' RACE reads again in MiXCR, with one record for every CDR3 protein. The sample yields hundreds of thousands of distinct CDR3 sequences, over 8.5% seen once. The CDR3 covers 15 residues. Looked up from germline, CDR1 is MGHDK and CDR2 is SYGVNS. The V end was cut by 1 base, the J end by 0 bases, with 8 bases between. The data were also submitted as part of a second study, on yellow fever vaccine responses in identical twins.

The genes are TRBV25-1 and TRBJ2-3, with D hard to call. This TCR derives from a woman aged 18 to 35 in good health. Sequencing input: PBMCs. CDR3 sequence reads: CASSEFRQSTDTQYF. CDR3 bases: TGTGCCAGCAGTGAATTTAGGCAGAGCACAGATACGCAGTATTTT.